A selection of T cell receptor beta chains follows, all from one sample in a study of blood T cell repertoires in COVID-19. Profiled with immunoSEQ multiplex PCR; TCRdb holds only in-frame clones, not every one. The sample contains about 240,000 clones, approximately 85% of which appear only once. The sample taken for sequencing was peripheral blood. The receptors here all came from a woman aged 55-75 years with active or convalescent COVID-19. Each CDR3 is given with its conserved first and last residue. The order of the fields is V gene, clone size, J gene, D gene, CDR3 DNA, CDR3 protein. The D gene is left open where the match is weak. Rows give clone size only sometimes, using once, few, many, or a class for an expanded clone.

V gene: TRBV7-9; clone size: .; J gene: TRBJ2-3; D gene: TRBD1; CDR3 DNA: TGTGCCAGCAGCAGATCACAGGGGGCGACAGATACGCAGTATTTT; CDR3 protein: CASSRSQGATDTQYF
V gene: TRBV30; clone size: .; J gene: TRBJ2-5; D gene: .; CDR3 DNA: TGTGCCTGGAGTGTAGGGGTGGAGGGTCAAGAGACCCAGTACTTC; CDR3 protein: CAWSVGVEGQETQYF
V gene: TRBV5-1; clone size: .; J gene: TRBJ1-2; D gene: .; CDR3 DNA: TGCGCCAGCAGCTTGGCCCAGGGCTATGGCTACACCTTC; CDR3 protein: CASSLAQGYGYTF
V gene: TRBV4-1; clone size: few; J gene: TRBJ1-1; D gene: TRBD1; CDR3 DNA: TGCGCCAGCAGCCCCCGACAGGGGGGGACTGAAGCTTTCTTT; CDR3 protein: CASSPRQGGTEAFF
V gene: TRBV5-1; clone size: .; J gene: TRBJ2-7; D gene: TRBD1; CDR3 DNA: TGCGCCAGCAGCTTGGGGGGACAGGTCGCCTACGAGCAGTACTTC; CDR3 protein: CASSLGGQVAYEQYF
V gene: TRBV10-3; clone size: .; J gene: TRBJ2-5; D gene: .; CDR3 DNA: TGTGCCATCAGTGAACCAGGTGTAGAGACCCAGTACTTC; CDR3 protein: CAISEPGVETQYF
V gene: TRBV11-2; clone size: .; J gene: TRBJ2-7; D gene: TRBD1; CDR3 DNA: TGTGCCAGCAGCGGGCGACAGGGGGATTACGAGCAGTACTTC; CDR3 protein: CASSGRQGDYEQYF
V gene: TRBV29-1; clone size: .; J gene: TRBJ1-1; D gene: .; CDR3 DNA: TGCAGCGTTGAAGGAACCTGGAGTGATAGAGAAGCTTTCTTT; CDR3 protein: CSVEGTWSDREAFF
V gene: TRBV25-1; clone size: .; J gene: TRBJ2-5; D gene: TRBD1; CDR3 DNA: TGTGCCAGCAGTTTCGGGACAGGGCCACAAGAGACCCAGTACTTC; CDR3 protein: CASSFGTGPQETQYF
V gene: TRBV30; clone size: .; J gene: TRBJ2-5; D gene: TRBD2; CDR3 DNA: TGTGCCTGGAGGGGGATAGCGGGGTCAGAGACCCAGTACTTC; CDR3 protein: CAWRGIAGSETQYF
V gene: TRBV7-2; clone size: .; J gene: TRBJ2-2; D gene: TRBD1; CDR3 DNA: TGTGCCAGCAGCCCCCGGACAGGGATGTACACCGGGGAGCTGTTTTTT; CDR3 protein: CASSPRTGMYTGELFF
V gene: TRBV12-5; clone size: .; J gene: TRBJ2-7; D gene: TRBD2; CDR3 DNA: TGTGCTAGTGGTTTGAATATAGCGGGGGCCGCAACTTTCTACGAGCAGTACTTC; CDR3 protein: CASGLNIAGAATFYEQYF
V gene: TRBV7-9; clone size: .; J gene: TRBJ1-1; D gene: .; CDR3 DNA: TGTGCCAGCAGCTTAGGTCAGGCAGGGAACACTGAAGCTTTCTTT; CDR3 protein: CASSLGQAGNTEAFF
V gene: TRBV18; clone size: .; J gene: TRBJ1-4; D gene: .; CDR3 DNA: TGTGCCAGCTCACCGACAGGTTCAACTAATGAAAAACTGTTTTTT; CDR3 protein: CASSPTGSTNEKLFF
V gene: TRBV9; clone size: .; J gene: TRBJ2-3; D gene: TRBD2; CDR3 DNA: TGTGCCAGCAGCCTGACTAGCGGGCTCACAGATACGCAGTATTTT; CDR3 protein: CASSLTSGLTDTQYF
V gene: TRBV7-9; clone size: many; J gene: TRBJ2-5; D gene: TRBD2; CDR3 DNA: TGTGCCAGCAGCTTACTCGGATCGCTAGCGGGGGGGCAAGAGACCCAGTACTTC; CDR3 protein: CASSLLGSLAGGQETQYF
V gene: TRBV15; clone size: .; J gene: TRBJ2-3; D gene: .; CDR3 DNA: TGTGCCACCGTCGGGGGTGGCACAGATACGCAGTATTTT; CDR3 protein: CATVGGGTDTQYF
V gene: TRBV6-5; clone size: .; J gene: TRBJ2-3; D gene: .; CDR3 DNA: TGTGCCAGCAGTTACGCGGGGTTTGGGACAGATACGCAGTATTTT; CDR3 protein: CASSYAGFGTDTQYF
V gene: TRBV27; clone size: .; J gene: TRBJ1-6; D gene: TRBD1; CDR3 DNA: TGTGCCAGCAGTTTTGGGGGGACAGTCAATTCACCCCTCCACTTT; CDR3 protein: CASSFGGTVNSPLHF
V gene: TRBV5-5; clone size: .; J gene: TRBJ2-5; D gene: .; CDR3 DNA: TGTGCCAGCAGCTCGATAACCGAGGGTCTCCAAGAGACCCAGTACTTC; CDR3 protein: CASSSITEGLQETQYF
V gene: TRBV3-1/TRBV3-2; clone size: once; J gene: TRBJ1-5; D gene: .; CDR3 DNA: TGTGCCAGCAGCCAAGACTCGGATCAGCCCCAGCATTTT; CDR3 protein: CASSQDSDQPQHF
V gene: TRBV5-1; clone size: once; J gene: TRBJ2-7; D gene: TRBD2; CDR3 DNA: TGCGCCAGCAGCTTGGCGCGGCTAGCGGGGGGGCGAGACGAGCAGTACTTC; CDR3 protein: CASSLARLAGGRDEQYF
V gene: TRBV6-5; clone size: .; J gene: TRBJ1-2; D gene: .; CDR3 DNA: TGTGCCAGCAGTTACTCGGGGGGGCTAGCCTATGGCTACACCTTC; CDR3 protein: CASSYSGGLAYGYTF
V gene: TRBV6-5; clone size: .; J gene: TRBJ1-2; D gene: .; CDR3 DNA: TGTGCCAGCACCCCCTGGTCAGGGAATGGGAATGGCTACACCTTC; CDR3 protein: CASTPWSGNGNGYTF
V gene: TRBV18; clone size: .; J gene: TRBJ2-3; D gene: .; CDR3 DNA: TGTGCCAGCTCACCACCCCCTAGTGAAGATACGCAGTATTTT; CDR3 protein: CASSPPPSEDTQYF